This T cell receptor beta chain was documented in a study of cytomegalovirus exposure and HLA in healthy donors (dated by TCRdb to about 2017). For context, the study as a whole: According to an earlier analysis of 550 to 700 of the donors, about 179 million T cells yielded over 100 million unique TCR beta sequences and about 280 Gb of sequence data. About 320 gigabases of sequencing data and approximately 80 million unique TCR sequences were included in an early release covering around 650 HLA-typed donors. Among the 398 genotyped donors, under 90% belonged to the genetic ancestry cluster associated with self-reported Caucasian donors. The aim of the study was to test whether cataloging public T cell receptors could identify signatures of past pathogen exposure. The study used immunosequencing to profile the T cell repertoires of 666 subjects and linked those repertoires to cytomegalovirus serostatus. A separate validation cohort of roughly 130 different subjects was used in addition to the roughly 720-subject first cohort. To predict cytomegalovirus infection status, the study combined high-throughput TCR immunosequencing, statistical association of individual TCRs with disease status, and machine learning. To study patterns of TCR occurrence, a later analysis re-analyzed previously published TCR beta repertoires from 666 donors and added high-resolution HLA genotyping. Rather than using new phenotypic data, the later analysis identified candidate immune exposures from TCR beta sequences and from how often those sequences occurred across donors. In an earlier analysis of roughly 580 of the donors, high-throughput TCR beta sequencing was used to judge whether each TCR beta V gene segment behaved as functional or pseudogenic. Donor age, sex, ethnicity and CMV serostatus were compiled together with the repertoire data. A later genetic analysis used genome-wide SNP genotypes for about 60% of the roughly 700 donors, treating that subset as a discovery cohort. All discovery cohort repertoires had been generated using a single sequencing platform. HLA typing included class I and class II loci at four-digit resolution. Typing coverage varied by locus: about 620-630 donors for A, B, C, DRB1 and DQB1; some 520 for DQA1; about 600 for DPA1; fewer than 480 for DPB1. Because of strong linkage in the cohort, roughly five DR-DQ haplotypes were treated as single units for association and clustering. Among a few hundred genotyped donors of the cohort, an average of roughly 240,000 unique TCR beta nucleotide sequences were sequenced per donor, approximately 20% of them non-productive. Here is what the overall study found, with its caveats: A further reported finding was that TCR beta sequences accurately predicted the HLA-A and HLA-B alleles for most subjects in the first cohort. In a later genetic analysis, a missense DCLRE1C variant was associated with V-gene and J-gene trimming of TCR beta chains, and the association was replicated in an independent cohort. Some IMGT-functional V segments, including TRBV6-2 and TRBV6-3, could not be told apart with the 87-base-pair reads, so those segments were excluded. About 17 rarely observed V segments, including chromosome 9 orphons, were excluded from the earlier analysis of 550 to 700 of the donors because counts were too low. The study listed 150 to 200 TCR beta chains as associated with cytomegalovirus. Strong co-occurrence of HLA alleles, especially DR and DQ, made assigning TCR associations to individual alleles difficult. In vitro tests confirmed that three of the cytomegalovirus-associated TCR beta chains recognize cytomegalovirus antigens. Several of the top co-occurrence clusters appeared to be linked to parvovirus B19, influenza, CMV and Epstein-Barr virus, according to a later analysis. Because HLA typing was missing for some donors at each locus, association tests included only the typed subset. It was suggested by the authors that the approach could potentially be generalized to other disease states and immunological phenotypes. Linkage disequilibrium might explain the correlated functional status among segregating V segments, but an unknown experimental factor could not be excluded. In this cohort, only TCR beta chains were sequenced, and detectable features were limited by the absence of alpha or paired-chain data. For the cohort, immune exposure information was limited to CMV serostatus. Presence/absence analyses assumed roughly uniform sequencing depth across donors, an assumption that may not hold. At a false discovery rate of 0.05, a later analysis linked 15,000 to 20,000 TCR beta sequences to specific HLA alleles. In a later analysis, HLA-associated TCR beta chains showed more clonal expansion and lower generation probabilities than non-associated chains that were equally common. In a later analysis, most CMV-associated TCR beta chains were found to appear HLA-restricted, with HLA associations seemingly driven largely by CMV exposure. Most TCR sequences were seen in very few donors, while some public TCRs were found in many individuals. In a later analysis, TCR association rates were found to vary across HLA loci, with the most associated TCRs seen for DRB1 alleles and the fewest for HLA-C alleles. In both the original and validation cohorts, the classifier was reported to diagnose cytomegalovirus status with high specificity and sensitivity. According to a later genetic analysis, donors in an Asian-associated ancestry cluster had fewer N-insertions in productive TCRs than the approximately 630-donor mean. A group of highly shared sequence variants was considered likely to be a technical artifact of the sequencing pipeline. Broadly in line with IMGT annotations, most TCR beta V segments showed up in productive rearrangements about 87% or about 30% of the time in an earlier analysis of under 700 of the donors.

Library preparation used the immunoSEQ multiplex PCR assay. For the multiplex PCR, a mixture combining 60 forward primers for TCR Vbeta segments and 13 reverse primers for TCR Jbeta segments was used. The CDR3 region of rearranged TCR beta genes was amplified from genomic DNA by a multiplex PCR assay. Amplified TCR beta libraries were sequenced as 87-base-pair reads on the Illumina HiSeq System. Per the authors' processing: A later analysis counted 65 million to 90 million unique TCR beta chains across the 670 or so repertoires, and some 12 million of these chains were shared by at least two donors. To remove PCR and sequencing errors, raw reads were error-corrected and collapsed into unique sequences using a nearest-neighbor algorithm that merged closely related sequences. Alignment of CDR3 sequences to IMGT reference sequences was used to assign V, D and J gene segments. For a sequence to be retained, a match of at least six nucleotides was required to both a V gene segment and a J gene segment. Rearrangements were called productive when the CDR3 lacked stop codons and stayed in frame with V and J; all others were non-productive. CDR3 was defined according to IMGT convention as the region running from the second conserved V-encoded cysteine to the conserved J-encoded phenylalanine. Sequences without an unambiguous match to a single V gene segment were excluded from the earlier analysis of a few hundred of the donors. In an earlier analysis of 450 to 750 of the donors, a V segment was called functional when productive rearrangements were above 56.7%, and segregating when the standard deviation between donors exceeded 5%. To diagnose cytomegalovirus status from the catalog of TCR beta chain sequences, a statistical classification framework was built. A later analysis assigned V and J genes by comparing TCR nucleotide sequences with IMGT/GENE-DB human TR gene sequences. Using the TCRdist pipeline, a later analysis assigned CDR3 sequences along with most-parsimonious VDJ recombination scenarios. In a later analysis, every TCR beta chain was defined by the combination of its CDR3 amino acid sequence and its V-gene family, and reads without a unique V-gene family were dropped. In a later analysis, nearly 600 highly shared, low-generation-probability nucleotide sequences were removed to address suspected cross-contamination and a sequencing artifact. For each public chain, a later analysis derived a clonal expansion index from normalized ranks of inferred template counts within each repertoire. Generation probabilities in a later analysis came from a VDJ recombination model fitted to out-of-frame rearrangements, and those results were checked against IGoR. In a later analysis, TCR-TCR, TCR-HLA and TCR-CMV co-occurrence was scored with hypergeometric tests, and a repertoire-size bias correction was applied to TCR pairs. In a later analysis, false discovery rates were estimated by permuting HLA or CMV assignments 20 times. In a later analysis, co-occurring TCRs were grouped using DBSCAN, and TCRdist sequence similarity was added for clustering within HLA-allele-positive subsets. Co-occurrence clustering excluded repertoires with fewer than 30,000 or more than 120,000 public chains, plus five with anomalous nucleotide sharing. What TCRdb holds here is the immuneACCESS table cut down to in-frame rearrangements. Part of the clones is not present; checked against another copy, under half of the missing clones reflect an unresolved V gene, and the others are unexplained. The V and J calls and clone size were taken over from that table, and D and trimming were inferred from the DNA. This sample comprises 180,000 or so clones, 76% of them detected only once. The ten most abundant clones make up about 1.5% of the sample.

Of note for this clone: The antigen this receptor binds is unknown. Per-nucleotide qualities are absent, and no much larger clonotype sits a single base away.

The cohort consisted of approximately 670 healthy bone marrow donors. At the time of sampling, all cohort members were nominally healthy, though unrecorded immune exposures were likely present. The donor was CMV seronegative and was included in the group of several hundred seronegative cohort members. Each donor provided a peripheral blood sample, and peripheral blood mononuclear cells were used for TCR beta sequencing. Genomic DNA was extracted from the blood cell samples with the Qiagen DNeasy Blood Extraction Kit. CDR3 length: 13 amino acids, cysteine to phenylalanine. CDR3 DNA is the only sequence kept; it has 39 bases, read in frame from the first base. At the junction V is shortened by 5 bases and J by 9 bases; bases outside the gene matches: 6. CDR1 SGHNT and CDR2 YENEEA are derived from the germline V gene.

This sequence was found in a man younger than 35 in good health and CMV-seronegative. The rearranged segments are TRBV11-3 and TRBJ2-7; 11 nucleotides in the junction match TRBD2. Material: PBMCs. This receptor has the CDR3 CASSLSGTSGQYF. The nucleotides read TGTGCCAGCAGCCTATCCGGGACTAGCGGGCAGTACTTC.